The 8 T cell receptor beta chains in this list originate from one sample, sequenced in a study of molecular identifiers for immune sequencing clone quantification. TCRdb reprocessed the PCR reads with MiXCR, giving one entry per CDR3 protein. The sample records 35,000 to 40,000 distinct CDR3 sequences, about 18% being singletons. The sample consisted of naive CD8+ T cells from blood, with Jurkat cell RNA spiked in. Subset of the sample: FACS-sorted CD8+CD4-CCR7+CD45RA+ naive T cells. These receptors all come from a human donor in good health. Some libraries in this study had Jurkat cell RNA spiked in.

As regards this clonotype: This may arise from a read error, as a much more abundant clone is one base away. V is TRBV6-2 or TRBV6-3 and J is TRBJ1-6, with 10 bases fitting TRBD1. This CDR3 is built from 17 residues. Germline CDR1 MNHEY, CDR2 SVGEGT. CDR3 region: CANSYSTGGYMDSPLHF. The CDR3 DNA reads TGTGCCAACAGTTACTCGACAGGGGGCTATATGGATTCACCCCTCCACTTT.

There are a few counts of this clonotype. A much larger clonotype is one base distant, so this may be a read error. The conserved phenylalanine or tryptophan is not found at the CDR3 terminus, so this likely reflects a read error. The rearrangement links TRBV29-1 to TRBJ1-1, with D hard to call. The V end was cut by 4 bases, the J end by 0 bases, with 6 bases between. In germline, CDR1 is SQVTM, CDR2 ANQGSEA. The length of the CDR3 is 12 residues. CDR3 sequence: CSVVGVNTEAFS. CDR3 coding DNA: TGCAGCGTTGTCGGGGTGAACACTGAAGCTTTCTCT.

This chain links TRBV7-6 with TRBJ1-6, with D unclear. Germline lookup yields CDR1 SGHVS and CDR2 FNYEAQ. CDR3 length: 17 amino acids. Trimming left V 8 bases short and J 0 bases short, with 17 bases between. The CDR3 DNA sequence: TGTGCCAGCCTACCTCCCATAGAGAGCTCCTATAATTCACCCCTCCACTTT. Protein product: CASLPPIESSYNSPLHF. Looking up the rest from reference TRBV7-6 and TRBJ1-6 gives the full variable domain: GAGVSQSPRYKVTKRGQDVALRCDPISGHVSLYWYRQALGQGPEFLTYFNYEAQQDKSGLPNDRFSAERPEGSISTLTIQRTEQRDSAMYRCASLPPIESSYNSPLHFGNGTRLTVT.

Worth noting for this clonotype: A much larger clone differs from this one at a single base, so this may be a read error. The V call is TRBV6-6, the J call TRBJ2-3, with 13 nucleotides matching TRBD2. The CDR3 extends over 16 amino acids. CDR1 is MNHNY, CDR2 SVGAGI, per germline (reference sequence). The CDR3 DNA is TGTGCCAGCTTTGGGGGCCCCGGGACTAGCGGGGATACGCAGTGTTTT. Translating it yields CASFGGPGTSGDTQCF.

About this clonotype itself: This may be a read error, as it is one base from a much larger clone. The chain has TRBV13 and TRBJ2-7; 11 nucleotides agree with TRBD2. Germline loops: CDR1 PRHDT, CDR2 FYEKMQ (reference sequence). V dropped 5 bases and J dropped 6; count of bases not matched to a gene: 9. The CDR3 covers 15 residues. The CDR3 spells CASSLGLAGGGEQYF. In nucleotides, the CDR3 is TGTGCCAGCAGCCTTGGGCTAGCGGGGGGCGGCGAGCAGTACTTC.

The chain employs TRBV6-2 or TRBV6-3 and TRBJ2-5, with D hard to call. This CDR3 is 15 amino acids long. Looked up from germline, CDR1 is MNHEY and CDR2 is SVGEGT. Trimming stripped 10 bases from V and 2 bases from J, with 20 bases between. The CDR3, as DNA: TGTGCCACCGAGCGCGGACGCTACGATCAAGAGACCCAGTACTTC. Translated, it gives CATERGRYDQETQYF.

This clonotype was seen a handful of times. This may come from a read error, since a much larger clone is one base off. Because the CDR3 is missing its conserved closing phenylalanine or tryptophan, this is likely a read error. The chain recombines TRBV4-3 with TRBJ2-5, with a weak D call TRBD1 (6 bases). The V end was cut by 3 bases, the J end by 2 bases, with 10 bases between. This CDR3 is built from 14 residues. Germline CDR1 is LGHNA and CDR2 is YSLEER. CDR3 nucleotides: TGCGCCAGCAGCCAGCGAGGGGGACAAGAGACCCAGTACCTC. It yields the protein CASSQRGGQETQYL.

This clonotype was observed at least ten times. V gene TRBV4-1 combines with J gene TRBJ2-7, with no clear D. The V end lost 1 base, the J end lost 2 bases, and 9 bases lay between the germline ends. Germline-derived CDR1 and CDR2 are MGHRA and YSYEKL. The CDR3 totals 14 residues. In DNA form, the CDR3 reads TGCGCCAGCAGCCAAGGGAACAGACCCTACGAGCAGTACTTC. It is translated as CASSQGNRPYEQYF.